The entry below describes one TCR beta chain. Its antigen is currently not known. No per-base quality is available; no much larger clone lies one base away. This entry belongs to a study of cytomegalovirus exposure and HLA in healthy donors (dated by TCRdb to 2017 to 2019). Concerning the study at large: An earlier analysis of approximately 640 of the donors reported about 290 Gb of sequence data and some 120 million unique TCR beta sequences from 150 million to 200 million T cells. Besides the first cohort of around 670 subjects, a separate validation cohort made up of roughly 120 different subjects was used. The aim of the study was to test whether cataloging public T cell receptors could identify signatures of past pathogen exposure. Rather than using new phenotypic data, the later analysis identified candidate immune exposures from TCR beta sequences and from how often those sequences occurred across donors. To decide whether each TCR beta V gene segment behaved as functional or pseudogenic, an earlier analysis of 587 of the donors relied on high-throughput TCR beta sequencing. A later genetic analysis used genome-wide SNP genotypes for about three fifths of the roughly 700 donors, treating that subset as a discovery cohort. Class I and class II HLA loci were covered by the typing at four-digit resolution. Among 398 genotyped donors of the cohort, an average of around 240,000 unique TCR beta nucleotide sequences were sequenced per donor, roughly 18% of them non-productive. The number of typed donors differed by locus: about 620-630 for A, B, C, DRB1 and DQB1; some 500 for DQA1; 606 for DPA1; and some 450 for DPB1. Donor age, sex, ethnicity and CMV serostatus were collected together with the repertoire data. The study used immunosequencing to profile the T cell repertoires of around 600 subjects and linked those repertoires to cytomegalovirus serostatus. About 300 gigabases of sequencing data and about 92 million unique TCR sequences made up an early release that covered around 640 HLA-typed donors. High-throughput TCR immunosequencing, statistical association of individual TCRs with disease status, and machine learning were combined to predict cytomegalovirus infection status. To study patterns of TCR occurrence, a later analysis re-analyzed previously published TCR beta repertoires from several hundred donors and added high-resolution HLA genotyping. All discovery cohort repertoires had been generated using a single sequencing platform. About five DR-DQ haplotypes were handled as single units for association and clustering because linkage in the cohort was strong. Of the roughly 410 genotyped donors, 70% to 90% were placed in the genetic ancestry cluster associated with self-reported Caucasian donors.

Looking up the germline V gene yields CDR1 SGDLS and CDR2 YYNGEE. The CDR3 has 18 amino acids, counting the end cysteine and phenylalanine. The kept DNA is CDR3 alone, 54 bases in frame from the first base. V and J are trimmed by 3 bases and 8 bases, and the gene matches miss 13 bases of the junction. Preparation of the library involved the immunoSEQ multiplex PCR assay. For the multiplex PCR, a mixture combining 60 forward primers for TCR Vbeta segments and 13 reverse primers for TCR Jbeta segments was used. The CDR3 region of rearranged TCR beta genes was amplified from genomic DNA by a multiplex PCR assay. Amplified TCR beta libraries were sequenced as 87-base-pair reads on the Illumina HiSeq System. The paper's processing steps were these. Across the roughly 640 repertoires, a later analysis counted roughly 84 million unique TCR beta chains, roughly 11 million of which were shared by at least two donors. A nearest-neighbor algorithm error-corrected the raw reads and collapsed the reads into unique sequences, merging closely related sequences to remove PCR and sequencing errors. CDR3 sequences were aligned to IMGT reference sequences to assign V, D and J gene segments. For a sequence to be retained, a match of at least six nucleotides to both a V gene segment and a J gene segment was required. Rearrangements were called productive when the CDR3 lacked stop codons and stayed in frame with V and J; all others were non-productive. CDR3 was defined according to IMGT convention as the region running from the second conserved V-encoded cysteine to the conserved J-encoded phenylalanine. The earlier analysis of 550 to 650 of the donors excluded any sequence lacking an unambiguous match to a single V gene segment. In an earlier analysis of almost 600 of the donors, a V segment was called functional when productive rearrangements were above 56.7%, and segregating when the standard deviation between donors exceeded 5%. A statistical classification framework was built for diagnosing cytomegalovirus status from the catalog of TCR beta chain sequences. In a later analysis, TCR nucleotide sequences were compared against IMGT/GENE-DB human TR gene sequences so that V and J genes could be assigned. The TCRdist pipeline was used in a later analysis to assign CDR3 sequences and most-parsimonious VDJ recombination scenarios. In a later analysis, each TCR beta chain was defined by its CDR3 amino acid sequence together with its V-gene family, and reads lacking a unique V-gene family were excluded. A later analysis removed 592 highly shared, low-generation-probability nucleotide sequences to deal with suspected cross-contamination and a sequencing artifact. For each public chain, a later analysis derived a clonal expansion index from normalized ranks of inferred template counts within each repertoire. In a later analysis, generation probabilities were computed using a VDJ recombination model fitted to out-of-frame rearrangements, and the results were checked against IGoR. In a later analysis, TCR-TCR, TCR-HLA and TCR-CMV co-occurrence was scored with hypergeometric tests, and a repertoire-size bias correction was applied to TCR pairs. A later analysis estimated false discovery rates by permuting HLA or CMV assignments 20 times. In a later analysis, co-occurring TCRs were grouped using DBSCAN, and TCRdist sequence similarity was added for clustering within HLA-allele-positive subsets. Repertoires with fewer than 30,000 or more than 120,000 public chains were left out of co-occurrence clustering, as were five repertoires with anomalous nucleotide sharing. This immuneACCESS table, as held by TCRdb, lists in-frame sequences with V and J called but not all clones. Of the missing ones, under half trace to an unresolved V gene in checked studies; the others have no known cause. D and trimming come from the DNA, and the V and J calls and clone size come from that table. Across this sample there are about 98,000 clones, with about 80% seen only once. The leading ten clones occupy roughly a sixth of the sample.

The cohort was made up of roughly 670 healthy bone marrow donors. At the time of sampling, every cohort member was nominally healthy, though immune exposures that went unrecorded were likely present. The donor tested CMV seropositive, placing the donor among the roughly 270 seropositive members of the cohort. A peripheral blood sample was collected from each donor, and TCR beta sequencing was performed on peripheral blood mononuclear cells. The Qiagen DNeasy Blood Extraction Kit was used to extract genomic DNA from the blood cell samples. Study-wide findings and limitations: The cohort was sequenced for TCR beta chains only, and without alpha or paired-chain data the features that could be detected were limited. Linkage disequilibrium might explain the correlated functional status among segregating V segments, but an unknown experimental factor could not be excluded. The authors suggested that the approach could potentially be extended to other disease states and immunological phenotypes. Roughly uniform sequencing depth across donors was assumed in presence/absence analyses, although this assumption may not hold. According to a later analysis, TCR association rates differed among HLA loci, with DRB1 alleles showing the most associated TCRs and HLA-C alleles showing the fewest. Immune exposure information for the cohort was limited to CMV serostatus. In both the original and validation cohorts, the classifier was reported to diagnose cytomegalovirus status with high specificity and sensitivity. A cluster of highly shared sequence variants was judged likely to represent a technical artifact of the sequencing pipeline. Compared with equally common non-associated chains, HLA-associated TCR beta chains in a later analysis were more clonally expanded and had lower generation probabilities. The study gave a list of under 200 TCR beta chains associated with cytomegalovirus. When HLA alleles, especially DR and DQ, strongly co-occurred, TCR associations were difficult to assign to individual alleles. In a later analysis, some 17,000 TCR beta sequences were associated with specific HLA alleles at a false discovery rate of 0.05. Across donors, most TCR sequences were observed very rarely, whereas some public TCRs were present in many individuals. According to a later analysis, parvovirus B19, influenza, CMV and Epstein-Barr virus appeared linked to several top co-occurrence clusters. In a later genetic analysis, a missense DCLRE1C variant was associated with V-gene and J-gene trimming of TCR beta chains, and the association was replicated in an independent cohort. A further reported finding was that TCR beta sequences accurately predicted the HLA-A and HLA-B alleles for most subjects in the first cohort. HLA typing was unavailable for some donors at each locus, so association tests used only the typed subset. A few of the identified cytomegalovirus-associated TCR beta chains were confirmed in vitro to be specific for cytomegalovirus antigens. Some IMGT-functional V segments, including TRBV6-2 and TRBV6-3, could not be told apart with the 87-base-pair reads, so those segments were excluded. An earlier analysis of some 590 of the donors showed that most TCR beta V segments appeared in productive rearrangements either about 90% or about 30% of the time, which broadly matched IMGT annotations. A later genetic analysis reported fewer N-insertions in productive TCRs among donors in an Asian-associated ancestry cluster than the approximately 700-donor mean. About 17 rarely observed V segments, including chromosome 9 orphons, were excluded from the earlier analysis of almost 600 of the donors because counts were too low. In a later analysis, most CMV-associated TCR beta chains were found to appear HLA-restricted, with HLA associations seemingly driven largely by CMV exposure.

The origin of this receptor is a man aged 60-69 years in good health and CMV-seropositive. Sequencing input: PBMCs. The chain links TRBV9 with TRBJ2-6; TRBD2 matches 11 bases in the middle. The sequenced DNA is TGTGCCAGCAGCGATCCGGGACTAGCGGACCTTGGTTCCAACGTCCTGACTTTC. Its protein is CASSDPGLADLGSNVLTF.